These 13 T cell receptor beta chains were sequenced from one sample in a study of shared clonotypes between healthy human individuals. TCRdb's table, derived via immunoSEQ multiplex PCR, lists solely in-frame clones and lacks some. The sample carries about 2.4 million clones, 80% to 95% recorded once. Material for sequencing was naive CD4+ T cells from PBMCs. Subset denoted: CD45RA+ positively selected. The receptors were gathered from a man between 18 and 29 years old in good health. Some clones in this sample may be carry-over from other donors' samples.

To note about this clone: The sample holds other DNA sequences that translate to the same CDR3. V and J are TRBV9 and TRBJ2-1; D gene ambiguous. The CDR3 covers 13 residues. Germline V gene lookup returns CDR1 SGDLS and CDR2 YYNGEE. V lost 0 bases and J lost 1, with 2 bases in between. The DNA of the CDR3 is TGTGCCAGCAGCGTAGGGTCCTACAATGAGCAGTTCTTC. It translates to CASSVGSYNEQFF.

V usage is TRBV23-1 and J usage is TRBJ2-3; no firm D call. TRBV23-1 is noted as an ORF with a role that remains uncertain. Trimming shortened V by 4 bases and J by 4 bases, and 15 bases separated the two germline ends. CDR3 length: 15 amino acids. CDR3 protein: CASSLFKGLSDTQYF. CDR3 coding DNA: TGCGCCAGCAGTCTGTTTAAGGGTTTGTCAGATACGCAGTATTTT.

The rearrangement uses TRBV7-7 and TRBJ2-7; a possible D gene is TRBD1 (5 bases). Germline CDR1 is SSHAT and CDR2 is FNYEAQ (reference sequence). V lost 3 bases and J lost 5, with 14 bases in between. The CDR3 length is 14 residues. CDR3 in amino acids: CASSLGYEGDEQYF. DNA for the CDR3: TGTGCCAGCAGCTTGGGGTATGAAGGGGACGAGCAGTACTTC.

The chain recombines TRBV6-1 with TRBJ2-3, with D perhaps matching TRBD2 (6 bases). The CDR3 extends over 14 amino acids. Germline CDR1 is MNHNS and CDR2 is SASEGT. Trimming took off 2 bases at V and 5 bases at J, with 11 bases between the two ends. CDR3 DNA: TGTGCCAGCAGTGAATGGGGACTTAGAGATACGCAGTATTTT. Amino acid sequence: CASSEWGLRDTQYF.

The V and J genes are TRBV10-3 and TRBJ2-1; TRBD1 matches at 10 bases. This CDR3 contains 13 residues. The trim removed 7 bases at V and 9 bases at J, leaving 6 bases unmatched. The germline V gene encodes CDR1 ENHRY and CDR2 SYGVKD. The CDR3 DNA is TGTGCCATCAAGGGGACAGGGGATGGTGAGCAGTTCTTC. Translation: CAIKGTGDGEQFF.

CDR3 sequence reads: CSVRTGTYEQYF. CDR3 nucleotides: TGCAGCGTGAGGACAGGGACCTACGAGCAGTACTTC. This chain joins TRBV29-1 and TRBJ2-7, with 8 positions matching TRBD1. Germline V lookup: CDR1 SQVTM, CDR2 ANQGSEA. CDR3 length: 12 residues. The ends lost 6 bases at V and 2 bases at J; junction bases unmatched: 3.

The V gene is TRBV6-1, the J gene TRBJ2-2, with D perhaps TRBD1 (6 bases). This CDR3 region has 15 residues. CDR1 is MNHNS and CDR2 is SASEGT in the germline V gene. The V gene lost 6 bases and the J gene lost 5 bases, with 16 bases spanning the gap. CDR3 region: CASRDSKIATGELFF. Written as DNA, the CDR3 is TGTGCCAGCAGGGACAGTAAAATAGCGACCGGGGAGCTGTTTTTT.

CDR3 loop: CASLAASGRRGSDTQYF. CDR3 in DNA: TGTGCCAGCCTAGCGGCTAGCGGGAGGAGGGGATCAGATACGCAGTATTTT. This chain uses TRBV28 with TRBJ2-3; 11 nucleotides align to TRBD2. Trimming at V came to 8 bases and at J to 4 bases, leaving 14 bases not matched to a gene. The CDR3 consists of 17 residues. The germline V gene encodes CDR1 MDHEN and CDR2 SYDVKM.

The DNA for the CDR3 is TGTGCCAGCAGCTTAGGCCGACAGGGAGCCTACACCTTC. Its protein product is CASSLGRQGAYTF. The chain recombines TRBV11-2 with TRBJ1-2; 7 bases are shared with TRBD1. Germline V gene data show CDR1 as SGHAT and CDR2 as FQNNGV. Trimming took 1 base from V and 10 from J; bases not matched to a gene: 6. The CDR3 is made up of 13 amino acids.

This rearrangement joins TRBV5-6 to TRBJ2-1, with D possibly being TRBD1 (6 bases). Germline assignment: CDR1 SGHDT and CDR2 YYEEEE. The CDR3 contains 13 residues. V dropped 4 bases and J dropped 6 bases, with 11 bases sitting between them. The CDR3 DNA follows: TGTGCCAGCAGCGGAGACAGGAGCAATGAGCAGTTCTTC. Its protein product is CASSGDRSNEQFF. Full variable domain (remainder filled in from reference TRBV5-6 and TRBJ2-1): DAGVTQSPTHLIKTRGQQVTLRCSPKSGHDTVSWYQQALGQGPQFIFQYYEEEERQRGNFPDRFSGHQFPNYSSELNVNALLLGDSALYLCASSGDRSNEQFFGPGTRLTVL.

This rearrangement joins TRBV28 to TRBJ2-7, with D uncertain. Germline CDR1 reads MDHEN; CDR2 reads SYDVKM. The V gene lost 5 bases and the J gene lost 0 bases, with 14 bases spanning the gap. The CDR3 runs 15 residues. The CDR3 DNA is TGTGCCAGCAGTACCCCGACAATCCCCTCCTACGAGCAGTACTTC. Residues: CASSTPTIPSYEQYF.

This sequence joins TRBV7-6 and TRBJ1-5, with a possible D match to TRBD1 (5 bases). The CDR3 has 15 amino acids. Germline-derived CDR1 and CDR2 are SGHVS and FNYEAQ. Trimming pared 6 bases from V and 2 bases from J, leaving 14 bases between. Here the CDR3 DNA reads TGTGCCAGCAGTCGTCACGGGGGGGGCAATCAGCCCCAGCATTTT. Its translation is CASSRHGGGNQPQHF. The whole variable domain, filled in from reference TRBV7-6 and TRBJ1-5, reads GAGVSQSPRYKVTKRGQDVALRCDPISGHVSLYWYRQALGQGPEFLTYFNYEAQQDKSGLPNDRFSAERPEGSISTLTIQRTEQRDSAMYRCASSRHGGGNQPQHFGDGTRLSIL.

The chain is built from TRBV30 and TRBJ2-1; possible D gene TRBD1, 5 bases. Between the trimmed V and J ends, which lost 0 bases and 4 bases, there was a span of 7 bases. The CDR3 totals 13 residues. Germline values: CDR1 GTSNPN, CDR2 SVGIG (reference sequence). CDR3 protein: CAWSVQAYNEQFF. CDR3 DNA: TGTGCCTGGAGTGTACAGGCATACAATGAGCAGTTCTTC.